This TCR beta chain emerged from a study of T cell changes during pregnancy in multiple sclerosis. Measured with immunoSEQ multiplex PCR; TCRdb has only the in-frame clones, and not every one. In the table there are over 60,000 clones, 91% of which are singletons. This CDR3 comprises 15 residues. Per germline, CDR1 SGHTA and CDR2 FQGNSA. J gave up 5 bases and V 8 bases, and 9 bases lay outside the gene matches. V gene TRBV7-2 combines with J gene TRBJ1-5; 10 nucleotides line up with TRBD1. The receptor was derived from a female donor in good health, enrolled as a control in a pregnancy study. The starting material was peripheral blood, obtained in the third trimester of pregnancy. The CDR3 DNA is TGTGCCAGCCAGATTGCCGGGACAGGGGATCAGCCCCAGCATTTT. Its protein product is CASQIAGTGDQPQHF.